This T cell receptor beta chain was sequenced during a study of human T cells and chemical hapten exposure (dated by TCRdb to the early 2020s). Some background on the complete study: Libraries were combined into a pool for sequencing, and differences in TCR yield between samples came mainly from small differences in library volumes within the pool. The study tracked peripheral blood TCR repertoire changes in vivo during primary and secondary sensitization to the hapten diphenylcyclopropenone (DPC) in alopecia patients. Each blood RNA sample was used to sequence both TCR alpha and TCR beta chains.

Study-wide findings and limitations: Repeated subsampling changed both the strength of the expansion versus patch-test correlation and the threshold at which the correlation became significant. The number of TCRs above 1 in 1000 frequency did not change with DPC sensitization; there was no evidence of global repertoire structure alterations.

V lost 6 bases and J lost 4 bases, and the count of bases not matched to a germline gene is 4. The CDR3 starts with the cysteine, ends with the phenylalanine, and has 13 residues. Only the CDR3 region is kept as DNA, spanning 39 bases read in frame from base 1. From the germline V gene, CDR1 is MRHNA and CDR2 is SNTAGT. About this clonotype itself: This clone's antigen is unknown. Base qualities were left out, and no much larger clone turns up one base away.

What this sample's time point label stands for: healthy volunteer bleed at 2 weeks. Total RNA was extracted from unfractionated whole blood that had been collected in Tempus Blood RNA tubes. Roughly 5 healthy volunteers were used as TCR sequencing controls and were bled at day 0, 2 weeks and 6 weeks. The library came from RACE. Sequencing was carried out with a NextSeq 500. During library preparation, unique molecular identifiers were attached to individual cDNA molecules so that TCRs could be counted quantitatively and reproducibly. Processing in the source paper ran as follows. The median number of TCRs per sample was 90,000 to 100,000, ranging from roughly 20,000 to 700,000. The Decombinator software suite was used to annotate V, J and CDR3 in the TCR reads. To make PS versus PT1 abundance plots, every sample was subsampled to the same number of TCRs (28,000). Expanded TCRs were defined as absent before sensitization and observed at least eight times at the 2-week time point. TCRdb itself trimmed the public reads at Q25 with fastp, ran MiXCR and retained productive beta chains. Rows with a matching CDR3 protein are joined into one entry that keeps the most common DNA and genes. TCRdb assigned the V and J calls; the authors' analysis was not used. This sample holds tens of thousands of distinct CDR3 sequences; less than 4.5% were observed only once. The ten largest clones capture 5.8% of the sample.

The sequenced sample was whole blood. This sequence uses TRBV6-4 and TRBJ1-1, and TRBD1 matches 8 of the central bases. The receptor comes from a human donor in good health. Some clones in this sample may be carry-over from other donors' samples. The CDR3 here reads CASSADRGTEAFF. The sequence in DNA is TGTGCCAGCAGCGCCGACAGGGGCACTGAAGCTTTCTTT.